These T cell receptor beta chains were read from a single sample in a study of T cell responses to AZD1222 COVID-19 vaccine. Profiling relied on immunoSEQ multiplex PCR, and the TCRdb table lists in-frame clones only, not all of them. The top ten hold more than 4.5% of the sample, which has more than 110,000 clones, roughly 92% seen once. The material sequenced was peripheral blood, taken on day 0 of AZD1222 vaccination. The receptors shown here come from an adult in good health. Both conserved end residues are part of each CDR3. A D gene is named only where the DNA matches it firmly. Rows may omit the clone size; those that give it use once, few, many or a size class.

size	D	J	V	CDR3	DNA
-	TRBD1	TRBJ1-1	TRBV5-1	CASSPLTGMNTEAFF	TGCGCCAGCAGTCCCTTGACAGGGATGAACACTGAAGCTTTCTTT
-	TRBD1	TRBJ1-5	TRBV19	CASSPWTGQLLNQPQHF	TGTGCCAGTAGCCCTTGGACAGGCCAGCTTCTCAATCAGCCCCAGCATTTT
-	-	TRBJ2-1	TRBV4-1	CASSQAGSPLGYNEQFF	TGCGCCAGCAGCCAAGCGGGAAGCCCTCTCGGCTACAATGAGCAGTTCTTC
-	-	TRBJ1-1	TRBV4-1	CASSQGTSGNTEAFF	TGCGCCAGCAGCCAAGGGACTAGCGGGAACACTGAAGCTTTCTTT
once	TRBD1	TRBJ1-5	TRBV6-2/TRBV6-3	CASSGQGGNQPQHF	TGTGCCAGCAGCGGACAGGGAGGCAATCAGCCCCAGCATTTT
-	-	TRBJ1-5	TRBV4-1	CASSQDMGSNQPQHF	TGCGCCAGCAGCCAAGATATGGGTAGCAATCAGCCCCAGCATTTT
-	TRBD2	TRBJ2-1	TRBV5-4	CASSLGGSVNNEQFF	TGTGCCAGCAGCTTAGGCGGGAGCGTTAACAATGAGCAGTTCTTC
few	TRBD2	TRBJ2-1	TRBV20-1	CSASITSGRHEQFF	TGCAGTGCTAGTATAACTAGCGGGAGGCATGAGCAGTTCTTC
-	-	TRBJ2-7	TRBV6-5	CASLGGNRGYEQYF	TGTGCCAGCCTGGGGGGGAACAGGGGTTACGAGCAGTACTTC
-	-	TRBJ2-1	TRBV3-1/TRBV3-2	CASSQDIEAYNEQFF	TGTGCCAGCAGCCAAGATATTGAGGCGTACAATGAGCAGTTCTTC
-	-	TRBJ2-5	TRBV6-5	CASSYSRVQETQYF	TGTGCCAGCAGTTACTCGAGAGTCCAAGAGACCCAGTACTTC
-	-	TRBJ2-7	TRBV28	CASSPGPTYEQYF	TGTGCCAGCAGCCCCGGGCCAACCTACGAGCAGTACTTC
-	-	TRBJ2-1	TRBV5-1	CASSFTPLQPDNEQFF	TGCGCCAGCAGCTTTACACCTCTTCAACCGGACAATGAGCAGTTCTTC
-	TRBD2	TRBJ2-1	TRBV5-6	CASTRWAGGRNEQFF	TGTGCCAGCACCCGGTGGGCGGGAGGGAGGAATGAGCAGTTCTTC
-	TRBD2	TRBJ2-2	TRBV9	CASSYDTGLADKDTGELFF	TGTGCCAGCAGTTACGACACGGGACTAGCGGATAAAGACACCGGGGAGCTGTTTTTT
-	-	TRBJ2-7	TRBV11-3	CASSFGADYEQYF	TGTGCCAGCAGCTTCGGTGCGGACTACGAGCAGTACTTC
-	-	TRBJ1-6	TRBV6-5	CASQSGYNSPLHF	TGTGCCAGCCAGTCGGGGTATAATTCACCCCTCCACTTT
-	-	TRBJ1-2	TRBV6-5	CASREPGTNYGYTF	TGTGCCAGCAGGGAGCCGGGGACGAACTATGGCTACACCTTC
once	-	TRBJ1-5	TRBV2	CASSKNRDPLSNQPQHF	TGTGCCAGCAGTAAAAACCGGGACCCCTTAAGCAATCAGCCCCAGCATTTT
-	-	TRBJ1-2	TRBV28	CASSLMGAGGYTF	TGTGCCAGCAGTTTAATGGGGGCGGGTGGCTACACCTTC
few	-	TRBJ2-7	TRBV5-1	CASSGQGTSSGYEQYF	TGCGCCAGCAGTGGGCAGGGCACATCTTCGGGCTACGAGCAGTACTTC
-	TRBD2	TRBJ2-1	TRBV28	CASSLFRTSGSGEQFF	TGTGCCAGCAGTTTATTCCGGACTAGCGGGAGCGGTGAGCAGTTCTTC
-	TRBD1	TRBJ1-4	TRBV5-8	CASSPGKTGEGREKLFF	TGTGCCAGCAGCCCCGGAAAAACAGGGGAGGGTCGGGAAAAACTGTTTTTT
-	-	TRBJ2-1	TRBV7-6	CASSLVSGGRAADNEQFF	TGTGCCAGCAGCTTAGTATCGGGCGGCAGGGCAGCCGACAATGAGCAGTTCTTC
-	-	TRBJ1-2	TRBV19	CASSIWRREGYGYTF	TGTGCCAGTAGTATCTGGCGTAGGGAGGGATATGGCTACACCTTC
-	-	TRBJ1-2	TRBV5-4	CASNGAGRTGDYGYTF	TGTGCCAGCAATGGGGCAGGACGAACCGGGGACTATGGCTACACCTTC
-	-	TRBJ1-1	TRBV28	CASRAGKTEAFF	TGTGCCAGCAGGGCGGGGAAGACTGAAGCTTTCTTT
-	-	TRBJ2-7	TRBV7-8	CASRLKRGQIYEQYF	TGTGCCAGCAGGCTAAAGAGAGGACAGATTTACGAGCAGTACTTC
-	-	TRBJ2-3	TRBV6-1	CASSEWSQSTDTQYF	TGTGCCAGCAGTGAATGGTCCCAGAGCACAGATACGCAGTATTTT
-	-	TRBJ1-2	TRBV19	CASSIAASDSYGYTF	TGTGCCAGTAGTATAGCCGCGTCAGACAGTTATGGCTACACCTTC
-	-	TRBJ2-7	TRBV18	CASSPPISTGSYEQYF	TGTGCCAGCTCACCACCAATATCCACGGGCTCCTACGAGCAGTACTTC
-	-	TRBJ1-3	TRBV4-1	CASSQGVVRGVGNTIYF	TGCGCCAGCAGCCAAGGGGTCGTTCGGGGCGTTGGAAACACCATATATTTT
-	-	TRBJ1-5	TRBV5-1	CASSFGQGHQPQHF	TGCGCCAGCAGCTTTGGGCAGGGTCATCAGCCCCAGCATTTT
-	-	TRBJ2-7	TRBV27	CASSLSGGADYEQYF	TGTGCCAGCAGTTTATCGGGGGGGGCGGACTACGAGCAGTACTTC
-	-	TRBJ1-2	TRBV29-1	CSVGGVLAGYTF	TGCAGCGTTGGCGGGGTCCTAGCTGGCTACACCTTC
-	-	TRBJ2-5	TRBV28	CASPKGETQYF	TGTGCCAGTCCAAAGGGGGAGACCCAGTACTTC
-	TRBD2	TRBJ2-5	TRBV7-8	CASSLALTLLAGLETQYF	TGTGCCAGCAGCTTAGCCCTTACCCTACTAGCGGGGTTGGAGACCCAGTACTTC
-	-	TRBJ1-2	TRBV6-4	CASSEAGARYGYTF	TGTGCCAGCAGTGAGGCCGGGGCCAGATATGGCTACACCTTC
-	-	TRBJ2-4	TRBV5-6	CASSPGGIRKNIQYF	TGTGCCAGCAGCCCGGGCGGAATTCGCAAAAACATTCAGTACTTC
-	-	TRBJ1-2	TRBV19	CVSTKQENYGYTF	TGTGTCAGCACAAAACAGGAGAACTATGGCTACACCTTC
-	-	TRBJ1-3	TRBV11-3	CASSVGGPGNTIYF	TGTGCCAGCAGCGTAGGTGGACCAGGAAACACCATATATTTT
-	-	TRBJ2-1	TRBV19	CASSIVLPSSYNEQFF	TGTGCCAGTAGTATCGTCCTACCAAGCTCCTACAATGAGCAGTTCTTC